This TCR beta chain was obtained from a study of OX40 agonist ivuxolimab in advanced cancers. Study at large: Prior anti-PD-1, anti-PD-L1 or anti-CTLA-4 therapy was allowed; over 30% had some. Overall study findings and caveats: Nonresponders, in some cases, also had low normalized T-cell clonal expansion. The study observed clonal expansion of CD4+ and CD8+ blood T cells by week 6 at 0.1 to 3.0 mg/kg.

The method was immunoSEQ multiplex PCR; TCRdb's version includes in-frame clones alone and lacks a portion of them. The repertoire consists of about 94,000 clones, with about nine tenths occurring once and the leading ten covering approximately 0.3%. The CDR3 covers 14 residues. Per germline, CDR1 KGHSH and CDR2 LQKENI. After removal of 8 bases from V and 4 bases from J, the junction contained 6 bases not matched to a gene. This clone appeared once. Its antigen is as yet unknown. The V and J genes are TRBV18 and TRBJ1-5; 9 bases are a match to TRBD1. This receptor was identified in an adult with an advanced solid tumor such as melanoma, head and neck, liver or kidney cancer. Specimen: CD4+ or CD8+ T cells sorted from blood, collected in a trial of the OX40 agonist ivuxolimab. The CDR3: CASQKTGGNQPQHF. In nucleotides, the CDR3 is TGTGCCAGCCAGAAGACAGGGGGGAATCAGCCCCAGCATTTT.